The 10 T cell receptor beta chains below come from one sample, sequenced in a study of cytomegalovirus exposure and HLA in healthy donors. PCR amplification relied on 60 Vbeta primers (plus 13 Jbeta primers). Sequencing used immunoSEQ multiplex PCR; TCRdb keeps in-frame clones, though not all of them. The data show roughly 110,000 clones, with roughly 72% seen just once and 6.5% to 8.5% held by the top ten. Sequenced input: PBMCs. These receptors all come from a man between 25 and 39 years old in good health and CMV-seronegative.

This sequence joins TRBV6-5 and TRBJ2-7, with D tentatively TRBD2 (5 bases). Looked up from germline, CDR1 is MNHEY and CDR2 is SVGAGI. With 5 bases removed from V and 8 bases from J, the gap between germline ends came to 13 bases. The CDR3 has 12 residues. The CDR3 loop is CASSNSGSKQYF. The CDR3 DNA reads as TGTGCCAGCAGTAATTCGGGATCTAAGCAGTACTTC.

The V call is TRBV5-5, the J call TRBJ1-1, with 7 bases identical to TRBD1. After removal of 4 bases from V and 4 bases from J, the junction contained 13 bases not matched to a gene. The CDR3 spans 16 residues. Germline CDR1 and CDR2: SGHKS and YYEKEE (reference sequence). The CDR3 DNA follows: TGTGCCAGCAGCAAGGAGGCAGGGGGTGGGAGCACTGAAGCTTTCTTT. It translates to CASSKEAGGGSTEAFF.

The chain couples TRBV5-1 to TRBJ2-7, with D hard to call. V was cut by 0 bases and J by 6 bases, with 10 bases left in between. The germline gives CDR1 SGHRS, CDR2 YFSETQ. This CDR3 region has 13 residues. The CDR3 sequence is CASSLDSLTEQYF. CDR3 DNA sequence: TGCGCCAGCAGCTTGGACTCACTCACCGAGCAGTACTTC.

The chain is built from TRBV6-1 and TRBJ2-3; TRBD2 aligns across 9 bases. Trimming cost V 4 bases and J 0 bases; bases outside gene matches: 8. CDR1 and CDR2 from the germline V gene are MNHNS and SASEGT. The CDR3 length is 17 residues. CDR3 sequence (DNA): TGTGCCAGCAGTGTCTCGGCGGGGGGGGCTAGCACAGATACGCAGTATTTT. It translates to CASSVSAGGASTDTQYF.

This clone was detected a few times. CDR3 nucleotides: TGTGCCAGTAGTGGGTCAGGGGCGACGCAAGAGACCCAGTACTTC. It is translated as CASSGSGATQETQYF. The chain uses TRBV19 and TRBJ2-5; D may be TRBD1 (6 bases). From germline, CDR1 is LNHDA and CDR2 SQIVND (reference sequence). The CDR3 loop spans 15 amino acids. V dropped 5 bases and J dropped 2 bases, with 15 bases sitting between them.

This clone was counted once. This chain joins TRBV5-1 and TRBJ2-7, with 9 bases lining up with TRBD2. The germline V gene has CDR1 SGHRS and CDR2 YFSETQ. The CDR3 is 18 amino acids. V shed 0 bases and J 6 bases; nucleotides not matched to a gene: 16. This chain's CDR3 is CASSLVVGLSGGPREQYF. DNA of the CDR3: TGCGCCAGCAGCTTGGTGGTGGGGCTTAGCGGGGGACCTCGCGAGCAGTACTTC.

This sequence joins TRBV7-2 and TRBJ1-5; D uncertain. The CDR3 has 12 residues. V dropped 5 bases and J dropped 7 bases, with 9 bases sitting between them. CDR1 is SGHTA and CDR2 is FQGNSA in the germline V gene. CDR3 loop: CASSAAGQPQHF. In nucleotides, the CDR3 is TGTGCCAGCAGCGCGGCGGGACAGCCCCAGCATTTT.

This sequence joins TRBV5-4 and TRBJ1-1; D might be TRBD1 (5 bases). The V end lost 2 bases, the J end lost 1 base, and 12 bases lay between the germline ends. Germline loops: CDR1 SGHNT, CDR2 YYREEE (reference sequence). The CDR3 spans 15 residues. CDR3 coding DNA: TGTGCCAGCAGCTTCCGCACGACAGCGAACACTGAAGCTTTCTTT. This codes for CASSFRTTANTEAFF.

This sequence joins TRBV5-1 and TRBJ2-3, with 10 positions matching TRBD2. In germline, CDR1 is SGHRS, CDR2 YFSETQ. V was clipped by 7 bases and J by 3 bases; unmatched bases: 17. The CDR3 extends over 18 amino acids. The DNA for the CDR3 is TGCGCCAGCCACGGAGGGGCTAGCGGGAGAGATTGGACAGATACGCAGTATTTT. It is translated as CASHGGASGRDWTDTQYF.

The V and J genes are TRBV2 and TRBJ1-5; D is unclear. The CDR3 spans 14 residues. Germline V lookup: CDR1 SNHLY, CDR2 FYNNEI. Trimming shortened V by 2 bases and J by 5 bases, and 10 bases separated the two germline ends. The CDR3 bases are TGTGCCAGCAGTGAAAGCGGGGTTTATCAGCCCCAGCATTTT. It specifies CASSESGVYQPQHF.